This T cell receptor (beta chain) was profiled in a study of blood T cell repertoires in COVID-19. Living in about two dozen US areas, the participants were between about 18 and 95 years of age. Sequenced by immunoSEQ multiplex PCR; TCRdb stores in-frame clones only, minus some. The table records 300,000 to 400,000 clones, approximately 92% of them present only once. The specimen sequenced was PBMCs or T cells enriched from blood (not recorded which). This TCR was sampled from a man between 18 and 35 years old who had recovered from COVID-19.

CDR3 amino acids: CASSPPAGETQYF. The CDR3 coding sequence is TGTGCCAGCTCACCACCGGCGGGCGAGACCCAGTACTTC. The chain recombines TRBV18 with TRBJ2-5, with D perhaps TRBD2 (5 bases). The CDR3 spans 13 residues. CDR1 is KGHSH, CDR2 LQKENI, per germline. V lost 0 bases to trimming and J lost 5 bases, with 7 bases between them.